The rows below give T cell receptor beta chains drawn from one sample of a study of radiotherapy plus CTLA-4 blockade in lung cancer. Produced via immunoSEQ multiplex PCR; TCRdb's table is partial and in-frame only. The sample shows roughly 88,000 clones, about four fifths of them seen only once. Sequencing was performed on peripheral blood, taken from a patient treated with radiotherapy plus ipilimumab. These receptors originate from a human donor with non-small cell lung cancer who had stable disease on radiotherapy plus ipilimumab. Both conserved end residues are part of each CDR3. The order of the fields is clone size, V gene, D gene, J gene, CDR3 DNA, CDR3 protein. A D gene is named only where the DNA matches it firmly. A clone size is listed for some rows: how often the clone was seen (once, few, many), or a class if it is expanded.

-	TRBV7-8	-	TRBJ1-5	TGTGCCAGCGCGGGGGGGCCTAATCAGCCCCAGCATTTT	CASAGGPNQPQHF
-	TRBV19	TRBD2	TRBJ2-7	TGTGCCAGTAGTCCCGGACTAGCGGGTCTTTACGAGCAGTACTTC	CASSPGLAGLYEQYF
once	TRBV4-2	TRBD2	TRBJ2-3	TGTGCCAGCAGCAAAGAAGTAGGCCTAGCGGGAGCAAATACGCAGTATTTT	CASSKEVGLAGANTQYF
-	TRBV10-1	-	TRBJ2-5	TGCGCCAGCAGTGAGTTCCAAAAGGGGGAGACCCAGTACTTC	CASSEFQKGETQYF
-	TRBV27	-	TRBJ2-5	TGTGCCAGCAGTCGGTCTCAGGGCAACGGAGAGACCCAGTACTTC	CASSRSQGNGETQYF
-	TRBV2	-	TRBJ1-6	TGTGCCAGCAGTGAGGGACCCCGGGGTTCACCCCTCCACTTT	CASSEGPRGSPLHF
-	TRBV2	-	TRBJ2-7	TGTGCCAGCATTTGGCCGGGTTCCTCCTACGAGCAGTACTTC	CASIWPGSSYEQYF
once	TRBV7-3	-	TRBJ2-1	TGTGCCAGCAGCTTAGGGGGTTCCTACAATGAGCAGTTCTTC	CASSLGGSYNEQFF
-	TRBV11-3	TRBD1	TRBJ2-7	TGTGCCAGCAGCTTAGGTGGGGACAGCAAATCCTACGAGCAGTACTTC	CASSLGGDSKSYEQYF
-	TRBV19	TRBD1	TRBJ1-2	TGTGCCAGTAGTGGCCTCCGACAGGGAGGGGACTATGGCTACACCTTC	CASSGLRQGGDYGYTF
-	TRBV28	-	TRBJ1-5	TGTGCCAGCAGTGCACCCGGGGGAAGGGGGAGCAATCAGCCCCAGCATTTT	CASSAPGGRGSNQPQHF
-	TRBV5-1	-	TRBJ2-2	TGCGCCAGCAAGGGTAGCGCGAACACCGGGGAGCTGTTTTTT	CASKGSANTGELFF
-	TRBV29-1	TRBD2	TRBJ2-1	TGCAGCGTTGAGACTAGCGGGAGTATATACAATGAGCAGTTCTTC	CSVETSGSIYNEQFF
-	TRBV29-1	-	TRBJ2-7	TGCAGCGTTGAAGGTGGGACACAGAGGCCCTACGAGCAGTACTTC	CSVEGGTQRPYEQYF
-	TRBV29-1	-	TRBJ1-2	TGCAGCGTCACCCCTCCTCATGCTAACTATGGCTACACCTTC	CSVTPPHANYGYTF
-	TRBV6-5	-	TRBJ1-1	TGTGCCAGCAGGCCGGTCCTCGGACGGAACACTGAAGCTTTCTTT	CASRPVLGRNTEAFF
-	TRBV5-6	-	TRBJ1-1	TGTGCCAGCAGCTTGGTGGTCGGAGTCACTGAAGCTTTCTTT	CASSLVVGVTEAFF
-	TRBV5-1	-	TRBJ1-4	TGCGCCAGCAGCCCGCGAGGGTTGGAGGGAACTAATGAAAAACTGTTTTTT	CASSPRGLEGTNEKLFF
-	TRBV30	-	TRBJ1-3	TGTGCCTGGAGTACCGGGGCTCCTGGAAACACCATATATTTT	CAWSTGAPGNTIYF
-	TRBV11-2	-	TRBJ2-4	TGTGCCAGCAGCTTAGACCAAGGGCTTTATCCGTACTTC	CASSLDQGLYPYF
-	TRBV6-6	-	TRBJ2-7	TGTGCCAGCAGGGCTGTCCGGAGCTCCTACGAGCAGTACTTC	CASRAVRSSYEQYF
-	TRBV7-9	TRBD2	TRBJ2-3	TGTGCCAGCAGCTACCTAGCGGGGGCGGGCACAGATACGCAGTATTTT	CASSYLAGAGTDTQYF
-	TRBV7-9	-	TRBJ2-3	TGTGCCAGCAGCTTAGGGGCACTTACAGATACGCAGTATTTT	CASSLGALTDTQYF
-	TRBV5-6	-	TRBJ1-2	TGTGCCAGCAGCCCTCGGGGGGGGCTAGGCTACACCTTC	CASSPRGGLGYTF
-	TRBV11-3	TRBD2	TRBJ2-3	TGTGCCAGCAGCTCCCTGGGCGGGGGGGCGCATACGCAGTATTTT	CASSSLGGGAHTQYF
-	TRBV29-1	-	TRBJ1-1	TGCAGCGTGGAGCGGGGACGGAGGGACACTGAAGCTTTCTTT	CSVERGRRDTEAFF
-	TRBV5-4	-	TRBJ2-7	TGTGCCAGCAGCCACTCACGAACTACGAGGGAGCAGTACTTC	CASSHSRTTREQYF
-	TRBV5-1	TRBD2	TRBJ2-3	TGCGCCAGCAGCCCAGGACTAGCGGGGGGGAACACAGATACGCAGTATTTT	CASSPGLAGGNTDTQYF
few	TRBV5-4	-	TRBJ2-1	TGTGCCAGCAGCGAAGCAGGTCACCGCGCGGGCGAGCAGTTCTTC	CASSEAGHRAGEQFF
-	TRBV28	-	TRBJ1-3	TGTGCCAGCAGTTTGGGGGATCGCTCTGGAAACACCATATATTTT	CASSLGDRSGNTIYF
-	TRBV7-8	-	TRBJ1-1	TGTGCCAGCAGCCATCCCGTGGGGACTGAAGCTTTCTTT	CASSHPVGTEAFF